Sequencing of this T cell receptor (beta chain) was carried out in a study of CD8+CD57+ T cells in acquired aplastic anemia. Genomic DNA, serving as template, underwent TCR beta VDJ and CDR3 profiling. TCRdb processed the reads anew with MiXCR; each CDR3 protein has one entry. The sample carries about 220,000 distinct CDR3 sequences, about 37% recorded once. This clonotype was recorded many times. The length of the CDR3 is 16 residues. The germline gives CDR1 LNHDA, CDR2 SQIVND (reference sequence). Trimming pared 2 bases from V and 0 bases from J, leaving 14 bases between. The sequence was obtained from a human donor in good health, serving as a control. Sequenced sample: sorted CD4+, CD8+, or CD8+CD57+ T cells (not recorded which) from PBMCs. This rearrangement joins TRBV19 to TRBJ2-7, with D unclear. CDR3 nucleotides: TGTGCCAGTAGTATAACCCACGGCGATGGCTCCTACGAGCAGTACTTC. It translates to CASSITHGDGSYEQYF.